The 14 T cell receptor beta chains given below trace back to one sample, sequenced in a study of blood T cell repertoires in COVID-19. The table came from immunoSEQ multiplex PCR; TCRdb's copy has only in-frame clones and leaves some out. Among fewer than 300,000 clones listed, about 89% were seen once. Sequenced input: peripheral blood. These TCRs come from a woman in her twenties or thirties with COVID-19, enrolled during active disease.

This clone was seen more than once but under ten times. The chain links TRBV27 to TRBJ1-2, with TRBD1 identical over 7 bases. The germline V gene has CDR1 MNHEY and CDR2 SMNVEV (reference sequence). The V and J ends lost 4 bases and 4 bases, in that order; junction bases with no gene match: 9. The CDR3 consists of 15 residues. The CDR3, as DNA: TGTGCCAGCAGTTGGGGTGGAGGGGGCGCCTATGGCTACACCTTC. Protein product: CASSWGGGGAYGYTF.

This clone has just a few counts. The chain carries TRBV3-1 (or the pseudogene TRBV3-2) and TRBJ2-7, with D perhaps matching TRBD2 (5 bases). With 4 bases removed from V and 4 bases from J, the gap between germline ends came to 23 bases. The germline gives CDR1 LGHDT, CDR2 YNNKEL (reference sequence). CDR3 length: 17 amino acids. The CDR3 region has the DNA TGTGCCAGCAGCCCTGGCGGGTCGTCCTTTCGCGAGTACGAGCAGTACTTC. It specifies CASSPGGSSFREYEQYF.

This chain joins TRBV6-5 and TRBJ2-1; the D gene is possibly TRBD1 (7 bases). Germline-derived CDR1 and CDR2 are MNHEY and SVGAGI. This CDR3 comprises 14 residues. Between the trimmed V and J ends, which lost 2 bases and 8 bases, there was a span of 13 bases. CDR3 nucleotide sequence: TGTGCCAGCAGTTACCGGGCAGGGGGGCATGAGCAGTTCTTC. Amino acids: CASSYRAGGHEQFF.

The rearrangement uses TRBV19 and TRBJ2-2; no definite D call. Germline V gene data show CDR1 as LNHDA and CDR2 as SQIVND (reference sequence). Trimming shortened V by 1 base and J by 1 base, and 4 bases separated the two germline ends. The CDR3 contains 14 residues. CDR3 sequence: CASSIGQNTGELFF. CDR3 sequence (DNA): TGTGCCAGTAGTATAGGTCAGAACACCGGGGAGCTGTTTTTT. The variable domain in full, completed from reference TRBV19 and TRBJ2-2, reads DGGITQSPKYLFRKEGQNVTLSCEQNLNHDAMYWYRQDPGQGLRLIYYSQIVNDFQKGDIAEGYSVSREKKESFPLTVTSAQKNPTAFYLCASSIGQNTGELFFGEGSRLTVL.

The CDR3 protein is CASSFLAGGPPDTQYF. CDR3 DNA: TGTGCCAGCAGCTTTCTAGCGGGAGGGCCCCCAGATACGCAGTATTTT. The rearrangement links TRBV7-2 to TRBJ2-3; 12 positions match TRBD2. Germline lookup yields CDR1 SGHTA and CDR2 FQGNSA. The CDR3 is 16 amino acids. The V segment lost 3 bases and the J segment 4 bases; nucleotides outside the gene matches: 5.

The rearrangement links TRBV29-1 to TRBJ2-4; D might be TRBD2 (6 bases). Trimming pared 3 bases from V and 0 bases from J, leaving 6 bases between. The CDR3 consists of 13 residues. Germline V CDR1 and CDR2: SQVTM, ANQGSEA. CDR3 DNA sequence: TGCAGCGTTGAGGGGGGAGCCAAAAACATTCAGTACTTC. This translates into CSVEGGAKNIQYF.

The chain uses TRBV5-4 and TRBJ2-3, with TRBD2 matching 9 bases. The CDR3 contains 16 residues. The ends lost 3 bases at V and 0 bases at J; junction bases unmatched: 5. Germline V CDR1 and CDR2: SGHNT, YYREEE (reference sequence). The CDR3 loop is CASSWDSGSSTDTQYF. The DNA of the CDR3 is TGTGCCAGCAGCTGGGATAGCGGGAGTAGCACAGATACGCAGTATTTT.

The genes are TRBV7-9 and TRBJ1-1; 7 bases are a match to TRBD1. V was pared by 1 base and J by 4 bases, with 9 bases of the junction left unmatched. The CDR3 is 16 residues long. The germline gives CDR1 SEHNR, CDR2 FQNEAQ (reference sequence). The CDR3 DNA sequence: TGTGCCAGCAGCTTAGGGGCAGGGGGATTGGGCACTGAAGCTTTCTTT. Amino acid sequence: CASSLGAGGLGTEAFF. The complete variable domain, with remaining parts taken from reference TRBV7-9 and TRBJ1-1, reads DTGVSQNPRHKITKRGQNVTFRCDPISEHNRLYWYRQTLGQGPEFLTYFQNEAQLEKSRLLSDRFSAERPKGSFSTLEIQRTEQGDSAMYLCASSLGAGGLGTEAFFGQGTRLTVV.

The V gene is TRBV2, the J gene TRBJ1-6; a weak D match, TRBD1 (6 bases). This CDR3 has 15 residues. Looked up from germline, CDR1 is SNHLY and CDR2 is FYNNEI. Trimming removed 0 bases at V and 7 bases at J, with 10 bases between. The CDR3 here is CASSEATGRNSPLHF. The CDR3 nucleotides read TGTGCCAGCAGTGAAGCGACAGGAAGGAATTCACCCCTCCACTTT.

The chain links TRBV5-8 to TRBJ2-7; 13 bases map to TRBD2. V trimming: 0 bases; J trimming: 3 bases; junction bases outside the gene matches: 6. This CDR3 is built from 17 residues. Germline V gene lookup returns CDR1 SGHTS and CDR2 YDEGEE. CDR3 residues: CASSLGLAGGPVYEQYF. CDR3 sequence (DNA): TGTGCCAGCAGCTTGGGACTAGCGGGAGGACCAGTCTACGAGCAGTACTTC.

This clone was recorded only once. This rearrangement joins TRBV28 to TRBJ2-7, with 8 bases fitting TRBD2. In germline, CDR1 is MDHEN, CDR2 SYDVKM. There are 14 residues in the CDR3. The trim removed 7 bases at V and 2 bases at J, leaving 7 bases unmatched. CDR3 region: CASTYSGTTYEQYF. CDR3 in DNA: TGTGCCAGCACCTATAGCGGGACTACCTACGAGCAGTACTTC.

The chain carries TRBV19 and TRBJ1-5, with 9 nucleotides matching TRBD1. Germline lookup yields CDR1 LNHDA and CDR2 SQIVND (reference sequence). This CDR3 has 17 residues. The junction had 10 bases not matched to a gene; V was cut back by 3 bases and J by 4 bases. CDR3 coding DNA: TGTGCCAGTAGTATGAAGACAGGGGGGGTTAGTAATCAGCCCCAGCATTTT. It encodes CASSMKTGGVSNQPQHF.

This chain uses TRBV2 with TRBJ2-7, with D possibly being TRBD2 (6 bases). CDR1 SNHLY and CDR2 FYNNEI come from the germline V gene. V dropped 2 bases and J dropped 2 bases, with 10 bases sitting between them. The CDR3 totals 14 residues. Written as DNA, the CDR3 is TGTGCCAGCAGTGAACGGACTAACACCTACGAGCAGTACTTC. Its translation: CASSERTNTYEQYF.

The gene calls are TRBV6-2 or TRBV6-3 and TRBJ1-1; maybe TRBD1 (5 bases). The CDR3 covers 13 residues. Germline V CDR1 and CDR2: MNHEY, SVGEGT. The V end lost 5 bases, the J end lost 4 bases, and 11 bases lay between the germline ends. The CDR3 protein is CASSPSGGTEAFF. Here the CDR3 DNA reads TGTGCCAGCAGTCCCTCGGGGGGCACTGAAGCTTTCTTT.